A single sample gave rise to the 20 T cell receptor beta chains below, sequenced in a study of T-cell memory formation after mild COVID-19. TCRdb reprocessed the 5' RACE reads with MiXCR, giving one entry per CDR3 protein. The table records around 180,000 distinct CDR3 sequences, approximately 18% of them present only once. The specimen was PBMCs or a T cell subset sorted from them (not recorded which). The receptor set was obtained from a man between 18 and 35 years old who had mild COVID-19 (a few samples of this study predate the infection). Cell type and time point are not known.

This chain joins TRBV5-5 and TRBJ1-5; D is undetermined. The CDR3 has 14 residues. V shed 4 bases and J shed 4 bases, with 12 bases lying between them. Germline CDR1 and CDR2: SGHKS and YYEKEE (reference sequence). For the CDR3, the DNA is TGTGCCAGCAGCCCCGGACCTGAGAATCAGCCCCAGCATTTT. It specifies CASSPGPENQPQHF.

The chain couples TRBV7-2 to TRBJ2-2; 9 bases agree with TRBD2. The junction had 5 bases not matched to a gene; V was cut back by 5 bases and J by 1 base. Germline V CDR1 and CDR2: SGHTA, FQGNSA. The CDR3 totals 16 residues. The CDR3 region is CASSPPSGVNTGELFF. In DNA form, the CDR3 reads TGTGCCAGCAGCCCCCCTAGCGGGGTGAACACCGGGGAGCTGTTTTTT.

Note on this clonotype: Since no conserved phenylalanine or tryptophan closes the CDR3, a read error is the likely cause. CDR3 residues: CASSEALLVGETQYL. The CDR3 coding sequence is TGTGCCAGCAGTGAAGCGCTTCTAGTCGGGGAGACCCAGTACTTG. This chain connects TRBV2 to TRBJ2-5; D gene unclear. There are 15 residues in the CDR3. Trimming stripped 0 bases from V and 5 bases from J, with 13 bases between. The germline gives CDR1 SNHLY, CDR2 FYNNEI.

The chain recombines TRBV3-1 with TRBJ2-1; TRBD2 matches at 12 bases. CDR1 is LGHDT and CDR2 is YNNKEL in the germline V gene (reference sequence). Germline trimming cut 4 bases from V and 6 bases from J; bases unmatched to any gene: 7. This CDR3 comprises 16 residues. CDR3 nucleotides: TGTGCCAGCAGCCTGCGGACTAGCGGGGAACGCAATGAGCAGTTCTTC. Encoded protein: CASSLRTSGERNEQFF.

This rearrangement joins TRBV5-6 to TRBJ2-5; 15 bases match TRBD2. The CDR3 sequence is 15 residues long. From germline, CDR1 is SGHDT and CDR2 YYEEEE. Trimming cost V 4 bases and J 4 bases; bases outside gene matches: 2. In nucleotides, the CDR3 is TGTGCCAGCAGCGGGACTAGCGGGGGGTTAGAGACCCAGTACTTC. Its protein product is CASSGTSGGLETQYF.

The chain employs TRBV27 and TRBJ2-2; 9 bases map to TRBD1. V was clipped by 2 bases and J by 4 bases; unmatched bases: 8. The CDR3 covers 17 residues. Looked up from germline, CDR1 is MNHEY and CDR2 is SMNVEV (reference sequence). For the CDR3, the DNA is TGTGCCAGCAGTTTAAAGGCGCGGGACAGGGCCACCGGGGAGCTGTTTTTT. It codes for CASSLKARDRATGELFF.

A few counts support this clonotype. The V gene is TRBV5-1, the J gene TRBJ2-5, with a possible D match to TRBD2 (6 bases). Trimming pared 5 bases from V and 4 bases from J, leaving 15 bases between. The CDR3 totals 14 residues. The germline CDR1 and CDR2 sequences are SGHRS and YFSETQ. In DNA, the CDR3 is TGCGCCAGCAGACCCGGGGGTACAGGAGAGACCCAGTACTTC. Translated, it gives CASRPGGTGETQYF.

This clonotype turned up a few times. The rearrangement links TRBV20-1 to TRBJ1-6, with D unresolved. Trimming took off 6 bases at V and 0 bases at J, with 12 bases between the two ends. The CDR3 loop spans 15 amino acids. From germline, CDR1 is DFQATT and CDR2 SNEGSKA (reference sequence). CDR3 in DNA: TGCAGTGCCACTGGGCCGGGCTCCTATAATTCACCCCTCCACTTT. Amino acid sequence: CSATGPGSYNSPLHF.

The chain links TRBV7-9 to TRBJ1-5; no definite D call. Germline loops: CDR1 SEHNR, CDR2 FQNEAQ (reference sequence). Deletions cut 1 base from V and 7 bases from J, with 14 bases between. The CDR3 has 15 residues. CDR3 sequence: CASSLGSGLSQPQHF. CDR3 nucleotides: TGTGCCAGCAGCTTAGGTTCAGGCCTATCCCAGCCCCAGCATTTT.

In this sample, this clonotype turned up many times. This sequence joins TRBV6-5 and TRBJ2-7, with D possibly called TRBD1 or TRBD2 (5 bases each). CDR1 is MNHEY and CDR2 is SVGAGI in the germline V gene. The CDR3 is 12 amino acids. V was shortened by 6 bases and J by 6 bases, with 12 bases between the two germline ends. The CDR3 sequence is CASSSGGGEQYV. CDR3 DNA sequence: TGTGCCAGCAGCTCTGGGGGTGGCGAGCAGTACGTC.

The rearrangement links TRBV4-3 to TRBJ2-2; unclear D gene. Germline V gene sequence: CDR1 LGHNA, CDR2 YSLEER. V lost 4 bases and J 4 bases, leaving 7 bases between the germline ends. The CDR3 spans 13 residues. Here the CDR3 DNA reads TGCGCCAGCAGCCGACGGTCCACCGGGGAGCTGTTTTTT. Protein: CASSRRSTGELFF.

V usage is TRBV7-8 and J usage is TRBJ1-5; D possibly corresponds to TRBD1 (5 bases). The CDR3 runs to 16 residues. Looked up from germline, CDR1 is SGHVS and CDR2 is FQNEAQ. The ends were cut back, 0 bases at V and 2 bases at J, with 11 bases in the middle. CDR3 in DNA: TGTGCCAGCAGCTTAGCGCACCAGGGTCGCAATCAGCCCCAGCATTTT. This codes for CASSLAHQGRNQPQHF.

This clonotype was counted between two and nine times. This chain connects TRBV5-1 to TRBJ2-1; TRBD2 might be the D (5 bases). In germline, CDR1 is SGHRS, CDR2 YFSETQ. This CDR3 spans 13 amino acids. V was trimmed by 4 bases and J by 6 bases, leaving 11 bases between them. The CDR3 nucleotides are TGCGCCAGCAGCGGGAGAGGGCGCAATGAGCAGTTCTTC. Protein sequence: CASSGRGRNEQFF.

The V call is TRBV20-1, the J call TRBJ2-5; D is undetermined. V shed 5 bases and J shed 5 bases, with 3 bases lying between them. Per the germline V gene, CDR1 is DFQATT and CDR2 is SNEGSKA (reference sequence). This CDR3 has 9 residues. CDR3 residues: CSAGETQYF. CDR3 bases: TGCAGTGCTGGCGAGACCCAGTACTTC.

This chain joins TRBV4-3 and TRBJ1-4; D gene uncertain. The CDR3 loop spans 16 amino acids. Between the trimmed V and J ends, which lost 4 bases and 8 bases, there was a span of 20 bases. Germline CDR1 and CDR2: LGHNA and YSLEER. The CDR3 here is CASSRVSNGLGEKLFF. The DNA of the CDR3 is TGCGCCAGCAGCCGCGTTTCGAACGGTTTGGGAGAAAAACTGTTTTTT.

This rearrangement joins TRBV29-1 to TRBJ1-2; D unresolved. Deletions cut 6 bases from V and 1 base from J, with 6 bases between. Germline V gene lookup returns CDR1 SQVTM and CDR2 ANQGSEA. The length of the CDR3 is 11 residues. CDR3 sequence reads: CSVVVNYGYTF. DNA for the CDR3: TGCAGCGTGGTAGTTAACTATGGCTACACCTTC.

This clonotype has just a few counts. The rearrangement uses TRBV6-1 and TRBJ1-6, with D maybe TRBD1 (5 bases). V dropped 0 bases and J dropped 14 bases, with 20 bases sitting between them. This CDR3 contains 16 residues. Germline values: CDR1 MNHNS, CDR2 SASEGT. CDR3 sequence (DNA): TGTGCCAGCAGTGAAGCTTCGGGGCCACTCATCACCACCCTCCACTTT. Its translation is CASSEASGPLITTLHF.

The chain is built from TRBV18 and TRBJ2-7, with D unresolved. The V end was cut by 4 bases, the J end by 3 bases, with 7 bases between. The CDR3 spans 12 residues. Per germline, CDR1 KGHSH and CDR2 LQKENI. This CDR3 reads CASSQANYEQYF. In nucleotides, the CDR3 is TGTGCCAGCTCACAGGCTAACTACGAGCAGTACTTC. The full variable domain, rest sourced from reference TRBV18 and TRBJ2-7, is NAGVMQNPRHLVRRRGQEARLRCSPMKGHSHVYWYRQLPEEGLKFMVYLQKENIIDESGMPKERFSAEFPKEGPSILRIQQVVRGDSAAYFCASSQANYEQYFGPGTRLTVT.

This clonotype was picked up a small number of times. The genes are TRBV10-3 and TRBJ1-2; 7 positions agree with TRBD1. The CDR3 has 13 amino acids. V was clipped by 9 bases and J by 5 bases; unmatched bases: 9. The germline CDR1 and CDR2 sequences are ENHRY and SYGVKD. CDR3 in DNA: TGTGCCATATCACAGGGGATAATTTATGGCTACACCTTC. Protein: CAISQGIIYGYTF.

A few counts support this clonotype. The rearrangement uses TRBV11-2 and TRBJ2-1; TRBD1 is a possible D gene (6 bases). The V end lost 5 bases, the J end lost 0 bases, and 14 bases lay between the germline ends. The CDR3 length is 16 residues. Germline-derived CDR1 and CDR2 are SGHAT and FQNNGV. The CDR3 DNA follows: TGTGCCAGCAGCCCCAGGGGCGACAGCTCCTACAATGAGCAGTTCTTC. Its translation is CASSPRGDSSYNEQFF. Filled out from reference TRBV11-2 and TRBJ2-1, the complete variable domain reads EAGVAQSPRYKIIEKRQSVAFWCNPISGHATLYWYQQILGQGPKLLIQFQNNGVVDDSQLPKDRFSAERLKGVDSTLKIQPAKLEDSAVYLCASSPRGDSSYNEQFFGPGTRLTVL.